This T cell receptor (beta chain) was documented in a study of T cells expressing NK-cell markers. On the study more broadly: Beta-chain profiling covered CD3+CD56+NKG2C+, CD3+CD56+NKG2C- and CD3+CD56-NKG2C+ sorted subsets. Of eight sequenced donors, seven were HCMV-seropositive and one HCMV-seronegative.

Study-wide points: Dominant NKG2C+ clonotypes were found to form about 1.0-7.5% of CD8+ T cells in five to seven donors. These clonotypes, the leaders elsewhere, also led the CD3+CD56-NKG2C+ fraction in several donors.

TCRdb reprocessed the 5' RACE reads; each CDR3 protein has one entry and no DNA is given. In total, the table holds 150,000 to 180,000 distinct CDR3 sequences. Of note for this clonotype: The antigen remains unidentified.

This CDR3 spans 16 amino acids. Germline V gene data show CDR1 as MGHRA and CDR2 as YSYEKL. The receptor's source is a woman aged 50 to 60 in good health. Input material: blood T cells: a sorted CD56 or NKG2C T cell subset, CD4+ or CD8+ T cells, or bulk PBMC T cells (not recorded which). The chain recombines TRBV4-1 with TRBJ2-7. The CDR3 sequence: CASSQDGMDDSYEQYF.